The sequence of this T cell receptor beta chain was determined in a study of blood T cells in healthy people across ages. Primed by a sample-barcoded 5' primer and a J-beta primer mix, a second PCR proceeded for about 7 to 11 cycles. From the 5' RACE reads, TCRdb called clonotypes with MiXCR, one entry per CDR3 protein. The table shows 500,000 to 600,000 distinct CDR3 sequences, with 25% to 30% occurring only once. Donor samples were obtained from healthy Caucasian individuals from Russia, aged roughly 6 to 95. The V and J ends lost 3 bases and 9 bases respectively, with 4 bases between them. The CDR3 length is 10 residues. CDR1 and CDR2 from the germline V gene are SEHNR and FQNEAQ (reference sequence). On this clonotype itself: As yet, its antigen is unknown.

Whole-study results and caveats: Diversity estimated from one million T cells was considered an underestimate. Naive T cell percentage by flow cytometry tracked strongly with beta diversity. Donors of long life had a larger count of naive CD4+ cells and greater diversity than aged donors.

The TCR sequence derives from a woman between 70 and 85 years old in good health. The gene calls are TRBV7-9 and TRBJ2-3; D is ambiguous. The specimen sequenced was blood. The CDR3 sequence is CASSFRTQYF. The CDR3 region has the DNA TGTGCCAGCAGCTTCCGGACGCAGTATTTT.